This T cell receptor beta chain came from a study of Ad26.COV2.S vaccination and SARS-CoV-2 variants. Treatment meaning: some 20 received Ad26.COV2.S at low or high dose, single or two shots; a few received placebo; per-sample allocation not given. All samples were drawn on day 63, counting from the first vaccine or placebo injection. Trimming left V 3 bases short and J 4 bases short, with 12 bases between. Germline V gene data show CDR1 as LGHNA and CDR2 as YSLEER. This CDR3 region has 14 residues. Data came from immunoSEQ multiplex PCR; TCRdb stores just in-frame clones and leaves some out. The sample lists 300,000 to 500,000 clones, roughly nine tenths occurring once.

The sample consisted of peripheral blood, taken in a trial of Ad26.COV2.S vaccine versus placebo. This chain joins TRBV4-3 and TRBJ2-5, with D hard to call. The clonotype originates from a person between 18 and 60 years old who received the Ad26.COV2.S COVID-19 vaccine or a placebo. As DNA, the CDR3 is TGCGCCAGCAGCCAGGATACTGTCTCAGAGACCCAGTACTTC. Protein product: CASSQDTVSETQYF.